These T cell receptor beta chains were read from a single sample in a study of Ad26.COV2.S vaccination and SARS-CoV-2 variants. Some clones are missing from TCRdb's copy, which holds only in-frame ones; the method was immunoSEQ multiplex PCR. The sample has some 460,000 clones; approximately 90% are singletons. The sequences come from peripheral blood, collected in a trial of Ad26.COV2.S vaccine versus placebo. The receptors were sampled from a person between 18 and 60 years old who received the Ad26.COV2.S COVID-19 vaccine or a placebo. Each CDR3 is given with its conserved first and last residue. D genes are given only for firm matches. Rows give clone size only sometimes, using once, few, many, or a class for an expanded clone.

TRBJ1-2 | NA | TRBV28 | NA | TGTGCCAGCAGAACACTGCGGGGTATTAACTATGGCTACACCTTC | CASRTLRGINYGYTF
TRBJ2-3 | NA | TRBV5-1 | NA | TGCGCCAGCAGTCCTGGCAGTACTAGCACAGATACGCAGTATTTT | CASSPGSTSTDTQYF
TRBJ2-1 | TRBD1 | TRBV9 | NA | TGTGCCAGCAGCCTGGGACAGGGTTTTAATGAGCAGTTCTTC | CASSLGQGFNEQFF
TRBJ2-5 | TRBD2 | TRBV3-1/TRBV3-2 | NA | TGTGCCAGCAGCCCCCAGCGGGAGCAGGAGACTCAGTACTTC | CASSPQREQETQYF
TRBJ2-5 | TRBD2 | TRBV25-1 | NA | TGTGCCAGCAGTGATCGGGGGGGGGCGTGGGAGACCCAGTACTTC | CASSDRGGAWETQYF
TRBJ1-3 | NA | TRBV18 | NA | TGTGCCAGCTCACCACCTCCCCCGACGGGGCGAGACGCCATATATTTT | CASSPPPPTGRDAIYF
TRBJ1-1 | NA | TRBV9 | NA | TGTGCCAGCAGCGTAGCATGGGGAGGCGAAGCTTTCTTT | CASSVAWGGEAFF
TRBJ1-5 | TRBD1 | TRBV19 | NA | TGTGCCAGCTGGACAGGGGGCTCTTCCGCCCAGCATTTT | CASWTGGSSAQHF
TRBJ2-6 | TRBD1 | TRBV6-2/TRBV6-3 | NA | TGTGCCAGCAGTTACCCCACCCCCACAGGGGTAGTAGCTGGGGCCAACGTCCTGACTTTC | CASSYPTPTGVVAGANVLTF
TRBJ2-2 | TRBD1 | TRBV6-5 | few | TGTGCCAGCAGAACGACAGGGGGCAGCACCGGGGAGCTGTTTTTT | CASRTTGGSTGELFF
TRBJ2-7 | TRBD1 | TRBV6-1 | NA | TGTGCCAGCAGTGACCGGGACAGGGCGTCCTACGAGCAGTACTTC | CASSDRDRASYEQYF
TRBJ2-1 | NA | TRBV10-3 | once | TGTGCCATCATGAGCGGAACCTCCTACAATGAGCAGTTCTTC | CAIMSGTSYNEQFF
TRBJ2-3 | NA | TRBV28 | NA | TGTGCCAGCAGTTCACCAGATACGCAGTATTTT | CASSSPDTQYF
TRBJ1-2 | TRBD1 | TRBV5-4 | many | TGTGCCAGCAGCTCGGGACAGGGTGGCGGCTACACCTTC | CASSSGQGGGYTF
TRBJ1-6 | NA | TRBV7-2 | NA | TGTGCCAGCAGCTTAGTGGGCAGATCGGAGTCCCTCCACTTT | CASSLVGRSESLHF
TRBJ1-1 | TRBD1 | TRBV18 | NA | TGTGCCAGCTCACCACCATTGACAGGGCCGAAGAACACTGAAGCTTTCTTT | CASSPPLTGPKNTEAFF
TRBJ2-7 | TRBD2 | TRBV9 | NA | TGTGCCAGCAGCGTATCCGTGGACGGGAGGGATAAATCCGAGCAGTACTTC | CASSVSVDGRDKSEQYF
TRBJ2-7 | TRBD1 | TRBV6-5 | NA | TGTGCCAGCTCCCGGACAGGGCGCCACGAGCAGTACTTC | CASSRTGRHEQYF
TRBJ1-5 | NA | TRBV12-3/TRBV12-4 | NA | TGTGCCAGCAGTTTCGGGGTTGATCAGCCCCAGCATTTT | CASSFGVDQPQHF
TRBJ1-4 | NA | TRBV6-2/TRBV6-3 | NA | TGTGCCAGCAGTTACGTGCCCGCGAGTGCAACTAATGAAAAACTGTTTTTT | CASSYVPASATNEKLFF
TRBJ1-2 | TRBD1 | TRBV20-1 | NA | TGCAGTGCTAGTGACAAATCACAGGGGGCGGGAGGCTACACCTTC | CSASDKSQGAGGYTF
TRBJ2-3 | NA | TRBV19 | NA | TGTGCCAGTACCCCTAGGGGACTTCTACTAAGCACAGATACGCAGTATTTT | CASTPRGLLLSTDTQYF
TRBJ1-1 | NA | TRBV6-5 | NA | TGTGCCAGCAGTTACGCGGGGACCTGGGGCACTGAAGCTTTCTTT | CASSYAGTWGTEAFF
TRBJ2-7 | NA | TRBV27 | NA | TGTGCCAGCAGCCAGTCCAGCCAAGCGGGCGAGCAGTACTTC | CASSQSSQAGEQYF
TRBJ1-3 | NA | TRBV30 | NA | TGTGCCTGGACCCCGGCGGGGTCTGGAAACACCATATATTTT | CAWTPAGSGNTIYF
TRBJ2-7 | NA | TRBV10-3 | NA | TGTGCCATCAGTGAGTCGGGGACCTACGAGCAGTACTTC | CAISESGTYEQYF
TRBJ1-2 | TRBD1 | TRBV10-3 | NA | TGTGCCATCAGTGATAGGGGACAGACATCCTATGGCTACACCTTC | CAISDRGQTSYGYTF
TRBJ1-4 | NA | TRBV5-5 | many | TGTGCCAGCAGCCTAGAGCGGGCAACTAATGAAAAACTGTTTTTT | CASSLERATNEKLFF
TRBJ2-7 | TRBD1 | TRBV10-2 | NA | TGCGCCAGCTATAGAGGGGGCCAAGGACGGACCGGCGAGCAGTACTTC | CASYRGGQGRTGEQYF
TRBJ1-1 | TRBD1 | TRBV19 | NA | TGTGCCAGTAGTAGAACCGGGACAGGAACTGAAGCTTTCTTT | CASSRTGTGTEAFF
TRBJ2-1 | NA | TRBV6-2/TRBV6-3 | NA | TGTGCCAGCAGTTCAGGACTCTACAATGAGCAGTTCTTC | CASSSGLYNEQFF
TRBJ2-1 | TRBD2 | TRBV4-1 | once | TGCGCCAGCAGCCAAGTCCTACCGGCTAGCGGGAGGAGCTCCTACAATGAGCAGTTCTTC | CASSQVLPASGRSSYNEQFF
TRBJ2-1 | TRBD2 | TRBV9 | once | TGTGCCAGCCGGCGTTGGCTAGCGGACTACAATGAGCAGTTCTTC | CASRRWLADYNEQFF
TRBJ2-3 | TRBD1 | TRBV18 | once | TGTGCCAGCTCACCGGGACAGGGGGCAGTAGATACGCAGTATTTT | CASSPGQGAVDTQYF
TRBJ2-2 | TRBD2 | TRBV27 | once | TGTGCCAGCAGTTCCCCGGGACTAGCGGGAGGGCCGGGCACCGGGGAGCTGTTTTTT | CASSSPGLAGGPGTGELFF
TRBJ1-5 | NA | TRBV18 | NA | TGTGCCAGCTCACCGGGCGGGGAAAGCAATCAGCCCCAGCATTTT | CASSPGGESNQPQHF
TRBJ2-3 | NA | TRBV11-2 | once | TGTGCCAGCAGCTCAACTCGCAGGGGAAGAGGTAGGGCCACAGATACGCAGTATTTT | CASSSTRRGRGRATDTQYF
TRBJ1-6 | TRBD1 | TRBV6-6 | NA | TGTGCCAGCAGTCTATCGCCCCACCGGACAGGCCCTAATAATTCACCCCTCCACTTT | CASSLSPHRTGPNNSPLHF
TRBJ1-1 | NA | TRBV7-9 | NA | TGTGCCAGCAGCGGCCGGACAGACTCGAACACTGAAGCTTTCTTT | CASSGRTDSNTEAFF
TRBJ1-6 | NA | TRBV27 | NA | TGTGCCAGCAGTTTTTTGGGACGCGGGGCATCACCCCTCCACTTT | CASSFLGRGASPLHF
TRBJ2-3 | NA | TRBV5-1 | NA | TGCGCCAGCAGCTTGGCCCTTAGTATGGCAGATACGCAGTATTTT | CASSLALSMADTQYF
TRBJ2-1 | NA | TRBV10-3 | NA | TGTGCCATCAGTGGCCGGAACAATGAGCAGTTCTTC | CAISGRNNEQFF
TRBJ2-7 | NA | TRBV5-5 | NA | TGTGCCAGCAGCTTCGGAGGAGACGAGCAGTACTTC | CASSFGGDEQYF
TRBJ2-5 | TRBD1 | TRBV6-2/TRBV6-3 | NA | TGTGCCAGCAGTTACCTCGGGACAGGGAAGGAGACCCAGTACTTC | CASSYLGTGKETQYF
TRBJ2-2 | NA | TRBV3-1/TRBV3-2 | NA | TGTGCCAGCAGCCAAGTAAGGGCAACCGGGGAGCTGTTTTTT | CASSQVRATGELFF
TRBJ1-1 | NA | TRBV12-3/TRBV12-4 | NA | TGTGCCAGCAGTCCTGGACACCGCACTGAAGCTTTCTTT | CASSPGHRTEAFF
TRBJ2-3 | NA | TRBV6-2/TRBV6-3 | NA | TGTGCCAGCAGTTACTCGATCGAATCAGGGGATACGCAGTATTTT | CASSYSIESGDTQYF
TRBJ2-3 | NA | TRBV7-6 | NA | TGTGCCATTCGTACCCTAGCGAGCACAGATACGCAGTATTTT | CAIRTLASTDTQYF